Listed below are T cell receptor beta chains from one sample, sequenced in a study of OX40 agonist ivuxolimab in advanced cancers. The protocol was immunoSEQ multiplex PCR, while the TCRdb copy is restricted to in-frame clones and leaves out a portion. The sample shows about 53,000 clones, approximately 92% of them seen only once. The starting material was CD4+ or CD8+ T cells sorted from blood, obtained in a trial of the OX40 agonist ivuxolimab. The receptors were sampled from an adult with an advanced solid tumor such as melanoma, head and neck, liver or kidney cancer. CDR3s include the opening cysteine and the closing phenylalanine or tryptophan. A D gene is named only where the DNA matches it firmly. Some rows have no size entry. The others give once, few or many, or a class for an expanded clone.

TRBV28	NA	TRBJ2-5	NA	TGTGCCAGCAGTTTACGGGACAAAGAGACCCAGTACTTC	CASSLRDKETQYF
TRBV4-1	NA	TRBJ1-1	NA	TGCGCCAGCAGCCAGGCCGTAGGGGGTAGGACTTTCTTT	CASSQAVGGRTFF
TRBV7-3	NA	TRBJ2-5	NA	TGTGCCAGCAGCCGAGGGGGACAAGAGACCCAGTACTTC	CASSRGGQETQYF
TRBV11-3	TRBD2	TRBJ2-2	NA	TGTGCCAGCAGCGGCCCGAGGGCGGGGGGGCCCGGCACCGGGGAGCTGTTTTTT	CASSGPRAGGPGTGELFF
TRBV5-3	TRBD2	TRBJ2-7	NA	TGTGCCAGACGCGCGCAGACGCTAGCGGGGGGCCCCTACTCCTACGAGCAGTACTTC	CARRAQTLAGGPYSYEQYF
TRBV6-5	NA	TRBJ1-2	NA	TGTGCCAGCCGAAAACAGGAAAACTATGGCTACACCTTC	CASRKQENYGYTF
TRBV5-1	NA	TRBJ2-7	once	TGCGCCAGCAGCGCTAATGCGGACAAGACCTACGAGCAGTACTTC	CASSANADKTYEQYF
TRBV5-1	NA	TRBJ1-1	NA	TGCGCCAGCAGCCCCTTTGGGGCCACAAACACTGAAGCTTTCTTT	CASSPFGATNTEAFF
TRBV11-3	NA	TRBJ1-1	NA	TGTGCCAGCAGCTTAGAGGGGAACACTGAAGCTTTCTTT	CASSLEGNTEAFF
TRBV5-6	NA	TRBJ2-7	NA	TGTGCCAGCAGCATCCGGGACGGGCCCTACGAGCAGTACTTC	CASSIRDGPYEQYF
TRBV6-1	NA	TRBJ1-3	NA	TGTGCCAGCAGTGAAGCGCCGGGGCCTGGAAACACCATATATTTT	CASSEAPGPGNTIYF
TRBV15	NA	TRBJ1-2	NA	TGTGCCACCAGCAGAGTTAAAGAATATGGCTACACCTTC	CATSRVKEYGYTF
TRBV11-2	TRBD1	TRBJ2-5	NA	TGTGCCAGCAGCTCTCAAGGGGGCTTGGGGTACCAAGAGACCCAGTACTTC	CASSSQGGLGYQETQYF
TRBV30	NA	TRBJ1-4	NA	TGTGCCTGGAAAACACAGGGTCGGTTTGAAAAACTGTTTTTT	CAWKTQGRFEKLFF
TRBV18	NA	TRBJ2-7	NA	TGTGCCAGCTCATCTAGCCTGGAGCAGTACTTC	CASSSSLEQYF
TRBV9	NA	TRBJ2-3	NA	TGTGCCAGCAGCGTAGAGAGCAGCCTGGGGGATACGCAGTATTTT	CASSVESSLGDTQYF
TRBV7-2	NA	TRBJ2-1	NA	TGTGCCAGCAGCTTAGCAAAGGGGGAGCAGTTCTTC	CASSLAKGEQFF